The rows below give T cell receptor beta chains drawn from one sample of a study of T-cell memory formation after mild COVID-19. TCRdb passed the 5' RACE reads through MiXCR, listing each CDR3 protein once. The sample contains roughly 110,000 distinct CDR3 sequences, approximately 17% of which appear only once. Sequencing used PBMCs or a T cell subset sorted from them (not recorded which). All receptors derive from an adult woman who had mild COVID-19 (a few samples of this study predate the infection). Cell type and time point are not known. CDR3s include the opening cysteine and the closing phenylalanine or tryptophan. The D gene is left open where the match is weak. Not all rows give a size; the values are once, few, many and, for expanded clones, a class.

>TRBV6-5|TRBJ1-1|.|.
CASSYSRGADTEAFF
TGTGCCAGCAGTTACTCGAGGGGCGCGGACACTGAAGCTTTCTTT
>TRBV7-8|TRBJ2-3|.|few
CASSPGGDESTDTQYF
TGTGCCAGCAGCCCCGGGGGAGACGAGAGCACAGATACGCAGTATTTT
>TRBV11-2|TRBJ2-7|TRBD2|.
CASRAGGSHEQYF
TGTGCCAGCAGGGCGGGAGGATCCCACGAGCAGTACTTC
>TRBV7-9|TRBJ2-5|.|once
CASRPSRAEKYQETQYF
TGTGCCAGCAGGCCATCGCGGGCAGAAAAGTACCAAGAGACCCAGTACTTC
>TRBV10-3|TRBJ2-7|.|.
CAISHDGYEQYF
TGTGCCATCAGTCACGACGGATACGAGCAGTACTTC
>TRBV13|TRBJ2-1|TRBD2|.
CASSGTSLEQFF
TGTGCCAGCAGCGGGACTAGTTTGGAGCAGTTCTTC
>TRBV5-1|TRBJ1-2|.|.
CASRLEAEFNYGYTF
TGCGCCAGCAGACTTGAGGCAGAATTTAACTATGGCTACACCTTC
>TRBV7-9|TRBJ2-7|.|.
CASSLVEYEQYF
TGTGCCAGCAGCTTAGTCGAGTACGAGCAGTACTTC
>TRBV7-2|TRBJ2-1|.|few
CASSLDVVRTSYNEQFF
TGTGCCAGCAGCTTAGACGTGGTTCGGACGTCCTACAATGAGCAGTTCTTC
>TRBV9|TRBJ1-2|.|.
CASSVGVRDDGYTF
TGTGCCAGCAGCGTAGGGGTAAGGGACGATGGCTACACCTTC
>TRBV7-6|TRBJ2-5|.|.
CASSLDTGPWETQYF
TGTGCCAGCAGCTTAGATACAGGGCCCTGGGAGACCCAGTACTTC
>TRBV3-1|TRBJ1-1|TRBD1|few
CASSFGTGFTEAFF
TGTGCCAGCAGCTTCGGGACAGGCTTCACTGAAGCTTTCTTT
>TRBV27|TRBJ1-5|.|few
CASSLYAGLNQPQHF
TGTGCCAGCAGTTTATACGCAGGGCTGAATCAGCCCCAGCATTTT
>TRBV29-1|TRBJ2-1|TRBD2|few
CSVEDYERGGNEQFF
TGCAGCGTTGAAGATTACGAGCGGGGTGGAAATGAGCAGTTCTTC
>TRBV12-3/TRBV12-4|TRBJ2-7|TRBD2|.
CASSFRPAGGSHEQYF
TGTGCCAGCAGTTTCAGACCGGCGGGGGGTTCGCACGAGCAGTACTTC
>TRBV19|TRBJ1-5|.|once
CASAGWDRNQPQHF
TGTGCCAGTGCGGGCTGGGATCGCAATCAGCCCCAGCATTTT
>TRBV24-1|TRBJ1-2|.|.
CATSYGRYDGYTF
TGTGCCACCAGTTACGGGCGATACGATGGCTACACCTTC
>TRBV3-1|TRBJ2-7|TRBD1|once
CASSQDRGPYEQYF
TGTGCCAGCAGCCAAGACAGGGGGCCCTACGAGCAGTACTTC
>TRBV29-1|TRBJ2-2|.|.
CSVQGTLNTGELFF
TGCAGCGTGCAGGGGACTTTGAACACCGGGGAGCTGTTTTTT
>TRBV3-1|TRBJ2-7|.|.
CASSQDNLLGEQYF
TGTGCCAGCAGCCAAGATAACCTCCTCGGCGAGCAGTACTTC
>TRBV29-1|TRBJ2-1|.|few
CSVESPGSYNEQFF
TGCAGCGTTGAAAGTCCCGGCTCCTACAATGAGCAGTTCTTC
>TRBV7-9|TRBJ1-1|TRBD1|.
CASGPRGHYTEAFF
TGTGCCAGCGGCCCCAGGGGGCACTACACTGAAGCTTTCTTT
>TRBV20-1|TRBJ1-2|.|.
CSARSQFTYGYTF
TGCAGTGCTAGGTCCCAGTTCACCTATGGCTACACCTTC
>TRBV24-1|TRBJ1-5|TRBD1|few
CATRQQGARNQPQHF
TGTGCCACCAGACAACAGGGGGCTCGCAATCAGCCCCAGCATTTT
>TRBV7-2|TRBJ2-7|.|few
CASSRDLYEQYF
TGTGCCAGCAGCAGAGATTTATACGAGCAGTACTTC
>TRBV12-3/TRBV12-4|TRBJ2-7|.|.
CASSFKEDSSYEQYF
TGTGCCAGCAGTTTTAAGGAGGACAGTTCCTACGAGCAGTACTTC
>TRBV20-1|TRBJ1-6|.|few
CSARGTPGRENSPLHF
TGCAGTGCTAGAGGGACCCCGGGACGGGAGAATTCACCCCTCCACTTT
>TRBV20-1|TRBJ2-7|TRBD2|.
CSALGLAGQYF
TGCAGTGCTCTTGGACTAGCCGGGCAGTACTTC
>TRBV27|TRBJ1-1|TRBD1|.
CASSLQGAAEAFF
TGTGCCAGCTCATTACAGGGGGCCGCTGAAGCTTTCTTT
>TRBV27|TRBJ1-5|.|.
CASSPGRSMSQHF
TGTGCCAGCAGTCCGGGCCGATCAATGTCCCAGCATTTT
>TRBV20-1|TRBJ2-1|TRBD2|few
CSASGGAYNEQFF
TGCAGTGCTAGCGGGGGGGCCTACAATGAGCAGTTCTTC
>TRBV4-3|TRBJ2-1|TRBD2|.
CASSPPGTRMGNEQFF
TGCGCCAGCAGCCCACCCGGGACTAGAATGGGGAATGAGCAGTTCTTC
>TRBV11-2|TRBJ2-5|.|many
CASSLPSSQETQYF
TGTGCCAGCAGCTTACCGTCTTCTCAAGAGACCCAGTACTTC
>TRBV4-1|TRBJ2-3|TRBD2|.
CASSQPRGNTQYF
TGCGCCAGCAGCCAGCCGCGGGGGAATACGCAGTATTTT
>TRBV9|TRBJ2-1|TRBD2|few
CASSVTGTSGPSSSYNEQFF
TGTGCCAGCAGCGTAACCGGGACTAGCGGCCCCTCTAGCTCCTACAATGAGCAGTTCTTC
>TRBV5-6|TRBJ1-5|.|few
CASRGGAGNQPQHF
TGTGCCAGCAGGGGGGGGGCAGGCAATCAGCCCCAGCATTTT
>TRBV9|TRBJ1-1|TRBD1|.
CASSVGDRAGGGTEAFF
TGTGCCAGCAGCGTAGGGGACAGGGCCGGAGGAGGCACTGAAGCTTTCTTT
>TRBV9|TRBJ1-1|TRBD1|.
CASSVSYRGPNTEAFF
TGTGCCAGCAGCGTATCTTACAGGGGTCCAAACACTGAAGCTTTCTTT
>TRBV27|TRBJ1-2|TRBD1|few
CASSLTRDRPNSIYGYTF
TGTGCCAGCAGTTTAACGCGGGACAGGCCTAATAGTATCTATGGCTACACCTTC
>TRBV7-9|TRBJ2-7|.|.
CASSLTPLYEQYF
TGTGCCAGCAGCCTCACCCCACTTTACGAGCAGTACTTC
>TRBV7-9|TRBJ2-6|.|.
CASSPAGSNSGANVLTF
TGTGCCAGCAGCCCCGCCGGTTCGAACTCTGGGGCCAACGTCCTGACTTTC
>TRBV6-5|TRBJ2-7|.|.
CASSRGGRIEQYF
TGTGCCAGCAGCCGAGGAGGTAGGATCGAGCAGTACTTC
>TRBV20-1|TRBJ2-3|.|.
CSARGERSTDTQYF
TGCAGTGCTAGAGGGGAAAGAAGCACAGATACGCAGTATTTT
>TRBV29-1|TRBJ1-1|TRBD1|.
CSARQGAEAFF
TGCAGCGCCCGACAGGGGGCTGAAGCTTTCTTT
>TRBV6-1|TRBJ1-1|.|.
CASSEDEGYGMNTEAFF
TGTGCCAGCAGTGAAGATGAAGGGTATGGGATGAACACTGAAGCTTTCTTT
>TRBV5-1|TRBJ1-3|.|.
CASSNSAENTIYF
TGCGCCAGCAGCAACTCAGCGGAAAACACCATATATTTT
>TRBV24-1|TRBJ2-1|TRBD2|few
CATSDLPSGGYNEQFF
TGTGCCACCAGTGATTTGCCTAGCGGAGGATACAATGAGCAGTTCTTC
>TRBV4-1|TRBJ2-1|.|.
CASSRDPTYNEQFF
TGCGCCAGCAGCAGGGACCCAACCTACAATGAGCAGTTCTTC
>TRBV3-1|TRBJ1-6|TRBD1|few
CASSQAGDSESSPLHF
TGTGCCAGCAGCCAAGCGGGGGACAGCGAGTCCTCACCCCTCCACTTT
>TRBV6-2/TRBV6-3|TRBJ1-1|.|.
CASSYLSAMNTEAFF
TGTGCCAGCAGTTACTTGTCAGCCATGAACACTGAAGCTTTCTTT
>TRBV4-1|TRBJ1-1|.|.
CASSRATGLGTEAFF
TGCGCCAGCAGCCGGGCGACAGGACTGGGCACTGAAGCTTTCTTT
>TRBV3-1|TRBJ2-7|.|.
CASSQYDEQYF
TGTGCCAGCAGCCAGTACGACGAGCAGTACTTC
>TRBV5-1|TRBJ2-1|.|.
CASSLGGAQERFF
TGCGCCAGCAGCTTGGGGGGCGCACAAGAACGGTTCTTC
>TRBV4-3|TRBJ2-1|.|.
CASSQDRSDEQFF
TGCGCCAGCAGCCAAGATAGGAGCGATGAGCAGTTCTTC
>TRBV6-5|TRBJ1-5|TRBD1|many
CASSSDRGINQPQHF
TGTGCCAGCAGCTCGGACAGGGGGATCAATCAGCCCCAGCATTTT
>TRBV7-3|TRBJ2-1|TRBD2|many
CASSLTTGGRADNEQFF
TGTGCCAGCAGCTTAACGACGGGCGGGAGGGCCGACAATGAGCAGTTCTTC
>TRBV20-1|TRBJ1-2|.|.
CSARVSAELMAYYGYTF
TGCAGTGCTAGAGTATCGGCAGAACTTATGGCCTACTATGGCTACACCTTC
>TRBV6-5|TRBJ2-7|.|.
CASSSPTGNDEQYF
TGTGCCAGCAGTTCCCCCACAGGGAACGACGAGCAGTACTTC
>TRBV4-1|TRBJ1-1|.|.
CASSQEAGDTEAFF
TGCGCCAGCAGCCAAGAGGCGGGAGACACTGAAGCTTTCTTT
>TRBV5-1|TRBJ2-7|.|few
CASSLRGEVPYEQYF
TGCGCCAGCAGCTTGAGGGGGGAAGTACCCTACGAGCAGTACTTC